These 26 T cell receptor beta chains were all obtained from the same sample, sequenced in a study of cytomegalovirus exposure and HLA in healthy donors. The PCR employed 60 Vbeta primers together with 13 Jbeta primers. Here immunoSEQ multiplex PCR was the method, and the copy in TCRdb shows in-frame clones only, minus some. The sample has roughly 80,000 clones, over 60% seen once. The sample consisted of PBMCs. The receptor set was obtained from a male donor in good health and CMV-seronegative.

The chain recombines TRBV2 with TRBJ2-1, with 7 positions matching TRBD2. J lost 7 bases, V lost 10 bases, and 13 bases had no gene match. Germline loops: CDR1 SNHLY, CDR2 FYNNEI. The CDR3 covers 14 residues. The CDR3 reads CATALGRAKNEQFF. DNA of the CDR3: TGTGCCACCGCATTGGGGAGGGCCAAGAATGAGCAGTTCTTC.

The V gene is TRBV29-1, the J gene TRBJ1-2; D may be TRBD1 (5 bases). CDR1 and CDR2 (germline): SQVTM, ANQGSEA. V shed 8 bases and J shed 5 bases, with 15 bases lying between them. CDR3 size: 12 residues. The CDR3 reads CSSQSGGYGYTF. The CDR3 DNA follows: TGCAGCTCCCAATCGGGGGGGTATGGCTACACCTTC.

The chain uses TRBV6-1 and TRBJ1-2; 10 bases agree with TRBD1. With V trimmed by 6 bases and J by 1 base, 2 bases remained unmatched. This CDR3 is 14 amino acids long. The germline V gene encodes CDR1 MNHNS and CDR2 SASEGT. CDR3 in amino acids: CASRGQGYNYGYTF. In DNA form, the CDR3 reads TGTGCCAGCAGGGGACAGGGGTATAACTATGGCTACACCTTC.

V and J are TRBV2 and TRBJ1-4; a weak D match, TRBD1 (5 bases). The ends were cut back, 3 bases at V and 8 bases at J, with 10 bases in the middle. Germline V lookup: CDR1 SNHLY, CDR2 FYNNEI. CDR3 size: 13 residues. CDR3 residues: CASSDGAGEKLFF. CDR3 coding DNA: TGTGCCAGCAGTGATGGGGCAGGAGAAAAACTGTTTTTT.

CDR3 sequence reads: CARGFGNRNEQFF. As DNA, the CDR3 is TGTGCCAGAGGGTTCGGCAACAGGAATGAGCAGTTCTTC. V gene TRBV5-3 combines with J gene TRBJ2-1, with D possibly being TRBD1 (5 bases). TRBV5-3 belongs to the ORF category, with a function that is uncertain. The CDR3 spans 13 residues. Trimming cost V 7 bases and J 7 bases, with 15 bases left between them.

The chain has TRBV28 and TRBJ2-7, with 14 bases that match TRBD2. Germline-derived CDR1 and CDR2 are MDHEN and SYDVKM. The CDR3 has 14 residues. J lost 7 bases, V lost 6 bases, and 5 bases had no gene match. The CDR3 protein is CASRRTSGRREQYF. Here the CDR3 DNA reads TGTGCCAGCAGGCGGACTAGCGGGAGGCGGGAGCAGTACTTC.

This chain links TRBV25-1 with TRBJ2-5; D is perhaps TRBD1 (6 bases). Trimming removed 3 bases at V and 5 bases at J, with 19 bases between. Per germline, CDR1 MGHDK and CDR2 SYGVNS. This CDR3 spans 16 amino acids. The CDR3 protein is CASSDPRQAPHETQYF. As DNA, the CDR3 is TGTGCCAGCAGTGACCCCCGACAGGCCCCCCACGAGACCCAGTACTTC.

This clone was counted once. V usage is TRBV19 and J usage is TRBJ1-1; D perhaps matches TRBD1 (6 bases). This CDR3 spans 17 amino acids. CDR1 and CDR2 from the germline V gene are LNHDA and SQIVND (reference sequence). V lost 7 bases, J lost 0 bases, and 21 bases lay in between. CDR3 sequence (DNA): TGTGCCAGTACCCCGACCGTGGCGGGGGCACTGAACACTGAAGCTTTCTTT. It specifies CASTPTVAGALNTEAFF.

The V call is TRBV6-4, the J call TRBJ2-2; D is possibly TRBD2 (6 bases). Trimming removed 0 bases from V and 1 base from J, with 6 bases in between. Germline V gives CDR1 MRHNA, CDR2 SNTAGT. The CDR3 has 15 amino acids. The CDR3 here is CASSDSSGNTGELFF. In DNA form, the CDR3 reads TGTGCCAGCAGTGACTCTAGCGGGAACACCGGGGAGCTGTTTTTT.

The V gene is TRBV4-3, the J gene TRBJ2-7, with D possibly matching TRBD2 (5 bases). Germline CDR1 LGHNA, CDR2 YSLEER. V was cut by 4 bases and J by 1 base, with 11 bases left in between. The CDR3 spans 14 residues. CDR3 coding DNA: TGCGCCAGCAGCCTGAGGGCGGATTCCTACGAGCAGTACTTC. This sequence encodes CASSLRADSYEQYF.

The chain employs TRBV7-2 and TRBJ2-3, with TRBD2 identical over 11 bases. The CDR3 runs to 18 residues. The ends lost 2 bases at V and 1 base at J; junction bases unmatched: 8. Germline lookup yields CDR1 SGHTA and CDR2 FQGNSA. DNA for the CDR3: TGTGCCAGCAGCTTAACTAGCGGGGGTCATCAACGCACAGATACGCAGTATTTT. This sequence encodes CASSLTSGGHQRTDTQYF.

This chain connects TRBV27 to TRBJ2-5, with TRBD2 as a possible D gene (6 bases). This CDR3 comprises 15 residues. Trimming cost V 3 bases and J 4 bases, with 15 bases left between them. Germline V gene sequence: CDR1 MNHEY, CDR2 SMNVEV (reference sequence). The CDR3 nucleotides read TGTGCCAGCAGTTTCCTCGGAGGGTCGGGAGAGACCCAGTACTTC. It is translated as CASSFLGGSGETQYF.

This clone was counted once. The genes are TRBV5-8 and TRBJ2-7; 9 bases line up with TRBD1. The V segment lost 4 bases and the J segment 4 bases; nucleotides outside the gene matches: 9. CDR1 is SGHTS, CDR2 YDEGEE, per germline. This CDR3 is built from 15 residues. CDR3 region: CASSPRTGDPYEQYF. CDR3 nucleotides: TGTGCCAGCAGCCCCCGGACAGGGGATCCTTACGAGCAGTACTTC.

This sequence joins TRBV7-3 and TRBJ1-1; D remains unclear. Germline-derived CDR1 and CDR2 are SGHTA and FQGTGA. The CDR3 extends over 13 amino acids. Trimming stripped 0 bases from V and 7 bases from J, with 9 bases between. The CDR3 DNA reads TGTGCCAGCAGCTTAACGTTTGGCAGTGAAGCTTTCTTT. This encodes CASSLTFGSEAFF. The complete variable domain, with remaining parts taken from reference TRBV7-3 and TRBJ1-1, reads GAGVSQTPSNKVTEKGKYVELRCDPISGHTALYWYRQSLGQGPEFLIYFQGTGAADDSGLPNDRFFAVRPEGSVSTLKIQRTERGDSAVYLCASSLTFGSEAFFGQGTRLTVV.

The chain employs TRBV6-5 and TRBJ2-7, with D possibly matching TRBD2 (5 bases). The CDR3 covers 14 residues. With 5 bases removed from V and 1 base from J, the gap between germline ends came to 12 bases. The germline V gene encodes CDR1 MNHEY and CDR2 SVGAGI. CDR3: CASSPARGSYEQYF. CDR3 nucleotides: TGTGCCAGCAGTCCGGCACGGGGTTCCTACGAGCAGTACTTC.

The chain joins TRBV7-9 to TRBJ1-4; 7 nucleotides line up with TRBD1. The germline V gene has CDR1 SEHNR and CDR2 FQNEAQ (reference sequence). J lost 6 bases, V lost 4 bases, and 8 bases had no gene match. The CDR3 spans 15 residues. CDR3 residues: CASSSNRGSDEKLFF. The CDR3 nucleotides read TGTGCCAGCAGCTCGAACAGGGGTTCGGATGAAAAACTGTTTTTT.

The CDR3 bases are TGTGCCAGCAGTCCAACCCCAGACAGTACGGGCTACACCTTC. Translated: CASSPTPDSTGYTF. The rearrangement links TRBV28 to TRBJ1-2; TRBD1 might be the D (5 bases). From germline, CDR1 is MDHEN and CDR2 SYDVKM. The CDR3 extends over 14 amino acids. Deletions cut 5 bases from V and 8 bases from J, with 18 bases between.

About this clone: Other DNA variants within this sample encode the same CDR3. V is TRBV15 and J is TRBJ1-2; D uncertain. V was pared by 0 bases and J by 3 bases, with 11 bases between. From germline, CDR1 is LNHNV and CDR2 YYDKDF (reference sequence). The CDR3 has 15 residues. The chain's CDR3 is CATSRDGTAYYGYTF. The CDR3 coding sequence is TGTGCCACCAGCAGAGATGGAACAGCTTACTATGGCTACACCTTC.

This clone appeared a single time. The chain joins TRBV10-1 to TRBJ2-2; D is ambiguous. Trimming shortened V by 6 bases and J by 0 bases, and 8 bases separated the two germline ends. Germline CDR1 WNHNN, CDR2 SYGVQD (reference sequence). There are 14 residues in the CDR3. CDR3 sequence: CASSQVPNTGELFF. The CDR3 bases are TGCGCCAGCAGCCAGGTCCCGAACACCGGGGAGCTGTTTTTT.

The chain combines TRBV7-8 with TRBJ1-1; D possibly corresponds to TRBD1 (6 bases). The V end was cut by 7 bases, the J end by 7 bases, with 16 bases between. CDR1 and CDR2 from the germline V gene are SGHVS and FQNEAQ. The CDR3 loop spans 13 amino acids. Here the CDR3 reads CASNLHPDSEAFF. In nucleotides, the CDR3 is TGTGCCAGCAACCTCCATCCGGACAGTGAAGCTTTCTTT. The complete variable domain, with remaining parts taken from reference TRBV7-8 and TRBJ1-1, reads GAGVSQSPRYKVAKRGQDVALRCDPISGHVSLFWYQQALGQGPEFLTYFQNEAQLDKSGLPSDRFFAERPEGSVSTLKIQRTQQEDSAVYLCASNLHPDSEAFFGQGTRLTVV.

Remarks on this clone: The germline gene is not matched at one end of the junction; a read error may be the cause. V and J are TRBV15 and TRBJ1-2, with 9 bases aligning to TRBD1. There are 15 residues in the CDR3. Germline CDR1 LNHNV, CDR2 YYDKDF (reference sequence). CDR3 DNA sequence: TGTGCCACCAGCAGAGATTTTTTAGGAACAGGGGGCCGCTTCTTC. Its protein is CATSRDFLGTGGRFF. Full variable domain (outside the CDR3, taken from reference TRBV15 and TRBJ1-2): DAMVIQNPRYQVTQFGKPVTLSCSQTLNHNVMYWYQQKSSQAPKLLFHYYDKDFNNEADTPDNFQSRRPNTSFCFLDIRSPGLGDTAMYLCATSRDFLGTGGRFFGSGTRLTVV.

This chain joins TRBV6-5 and TRBJ2-2, with 9 bases lining up with TRBD1. With 5 bases clipped from V and 5 bases from J, the junction kept 6 bases outside the gene matches. Germline lookup yields CDR1 MNHEY and CDR2 SVGAGI. The CDR3 length is 15 residues. The CDR3 here is CASSATGGRTGELFF. For the CDR3, the DNA is TGTGCCAGCAGTGCAACAGGGGGCCGGACCGGGGAGCTGTTTTTT.

J is TRBJ2-1 and V is TRBV9, with D possibly matching TRBD1 (5 bases). V shed 2 bases and J shed 10 bases, with 10 bases lying between them. The CDR3 runs to 12 residues. Germline values: CDR1 SGDLS, CDR2 YYNGEE. The CDR3 loop is CASSVRGREQFF. DNA of the CDR3: TGTGCCAGCAGCGTTAGGGGCCGCGAGCAGTTCTTC.

This chain joins TRBV28 and TRBJ1-1; 7 bases match TRBD1. This CDR3 comprises 14 residues. Germline CDR1 is MDHEN and CDR2 is SYDVKM. The V segment lost 1 base and the J segment 3 bases; nucleotides outside the gene matches: 2. Here the CDR3 DNA reads TGTGCCAGCAGTTTATCGGACAGGTACACTGAAGCTTTCTTT. Its protein is CASSLSDRYTEAFF.

V gene TRBV15 combines with J gene TRBJ2-3; a possible D gene is TRBD1 (5 bases). This CDR3 spans 16 amino acids. V lost 3 bases and J lost 2, with 15 bases in between. From germline, CDR1 is LNHNV and CDR2 YYDKDF (reference sequence). CDR3 in amino acids: CATSSVTGYNTDTQYF. The DNA for the CDR3 is TGTGCCACCAGCAGTGTAACAGGTTACAACACAGATACGCAGTATTTT.

This chain joins TRBV5-1 and TRBJ1-5; tentatively, D is TRBD1 (6 bases). The germline V and J ends were trimmed by 3 bases and 0 bases, with 10 bases remaining between them. The V gene's germline CDR1 is SGHRS and CDR2 YFSETQ. This CDR3 is built from 15 residues. CDR3 loop: CASSWKGDSNQPQHF. In DNA, the CDR3 is TGCGCCAGCAGCTGGAAGGGGGATAGCAATCAGCCCCAGCATTTT.